A selection of T cell receptor beta chains follows, all from one sample in a study of cytomegalovirus exposure and HLA in healthy donors. TCRdb keeps only in-frame clones here, not all; method: immunoSEQ multiplex PCR. Of around 110,000 clones in the sample, 71% are singletons; the top ten hold over 2.5%. The sample comprised PBMCs. These receptors were obtained from a female donor in good health and CMV-seronegative. Each CDR3 is given without its conserved first and last residue.

v_call: TRBV15; j_call: TRBJ2-7; cdr3_aa: ATSRGGGLYEQY
v_call: TRBV30; j_call: TRBJ2-1; cdr3_aa: AGEEGAFNEQF
v_call: TRBV11-3; j_call: TRBJ2-3; cdr3_aa: ASSGGLSTDTQY
v_call: TRBV27; j_call: TRBJ2-1; cdr3_aa: ASSPLSGSYNEQF
v_call: TRBV5-6; j_call: TRBJ1-5; cdr3_aa: ASSLGRQGPSNQPQH
v_call: TRBV7-2; j_call: TRBJ2-3; cdr3_aa: ASSLVGGSEGLESDTQY
v_call: TRBV29-1; j_call: TRBJ2-7; cdr3_aa: SVGRDRNYEQY
v_call: TRBV9; j_call: TRBJ2-1; cdr3_aa: ASSVGSVNNNEQF
v_call: TRBV4-2; j_call: TRBJ2-1; cdr3_aa: ASSQDRANDEQF
v_call: TRBV13; j_call: TRBJ1-1; cdr3_aa: ASSLGHMNTEAF
v_call: TRBV28; j_call: TRBJ1-2; cdr3_aa: ASSLSGPRGGYGYT
v_call: TRBV27; j_call: TRBJ2-6; cdr3_aa: ASSSMAGGPSGANVLT
v_call: TRBV19; j_call: TRBJ2-2; cdr3_aa: ASSIQGPYTGELF
v_call: TRBV7-2; j_call: TRBJ2-1; cdr3_aa: ASSRTLAGAAYNEQF
v_call: TRBV11-2; j_call: TRBJ2-1; cdr3_aa: ASSLGPVNEQF
v_call: TRBV4-1; j_call: TRBJ1-1; cdr3_aa: ASSQGIFRRGPGDTEAF
v_call: TRBV19; j_call: TRBJ2-5; cdr3_aa: ASSTGSQETQY
v_call: TRBV7-2; j_call: TRBJ2-3; cdr3_aa: ASSLRSGRATDTQY
v_call: TRBV27; j_call: TRBJ2-2; cdr3_aa: ASRTGAGELF
v_call: TRBV28; j_call: TRBJ2-1; cdr3_aa: ASSLWASGRTEQF
v_call: TRBV30; j_call: TRBJ2-1; cdr3_aa: AWKTRDEQF
v_call: TRBV27; j_call: TRBJ2-3; cdr3_aa: ASNPGVVPDTQY
v_call: TRBV27; j_call: -; cdr3_aa: ASSLRDRKRASSYEQY
v_call: TRBV28; j_call: TRBJ2-7; cdr3_aa: ASQGQNYEQY
v_call: TRBV4-2; j_call: TRBJ1-5; cdr3_aa: ASSQDPGFQPQH
v_call: TRBV6-1; j_call: TRBJ1-3; cdr3_aa: ASSEGVGHTIY
v_call: TRBV5-1; j_call: TRBJ2-5; cdr3_aa: ASSRDRVQETQY
v_call: TRBV7-9; j_call: TRBJ1-3; cdr3_aa: ASSLSGTAPRNTIY
v_call: TRBV2; j_call: TRBJ2-5; cdr3_aa: ASSVGTNKETQY
v_call: TRBV30; j_call: TRBJ2-4; cdr3_aa: AWSVLGARTQNIQY
v_call: TRBV7-2; j_call: TRBJ1-2; cdr3_aa: ASTTGTYGYT
v_call: TRBV6-4; j_call: TRBJ2-3; cdr3_aa: ASSADRDPDTQY
v_call: TRBV7-3; j_call: TRBJ2-3; cdr3_aa: ASSPGGAGLADTQY
v_call: TRBV28; j_call: TRBJ1-4; cdr3_aa: ASSSGGLNEKLF
v_call: TRBV28; j_call: TRBJ1-5; cdr3_aa: ASGTQGSLSNQPQH
v_call: TRBV19; j_call: TRBJ1-4; cdr3_aa: ASRPRGDGEKLF
v_call: TRBV5-4; j_call: TRBJ2-7; cdr3_aa: ASRLRGSTYEQY
v_call: TRBV11-2; j_call: TRBJ2-7; cdr3_aa: ASRAGPQKTSGMTYEQY
v_call: TRBV25-1; j_call: -; cdr3_aa: ASSGLTQRGSYEQY
v_call: TRBV7-9; j_call: TRBJ2-7; cdr3_aa: ASSLGAESSYEQY
v_call: TRBV11-3; j_call: TRBJ2-7; cdr3_aa: ASSLGTSGTYEQY
v_call: TRBV19; j_call: TRBJ2-1; cdr3_aa: ASSMAGGGYNEQF
v_call: TRBV4-1; j_call: TRBJ2-7; cdr3_aa: ASSQLIIGGSRSYEQY
v_call: TRBV5-4; j_call: TRBJ2-1; cdr3_aa: ASRLAGTSGSEF
v_call: TRBV7-9; j_call: TRBJ2-7; cdr3_aa: ASSFPDRASEQY
v_call: TRBV5-8; j_call: TRBJ1-2; cdr3_aa: ASSQETGSYGYT